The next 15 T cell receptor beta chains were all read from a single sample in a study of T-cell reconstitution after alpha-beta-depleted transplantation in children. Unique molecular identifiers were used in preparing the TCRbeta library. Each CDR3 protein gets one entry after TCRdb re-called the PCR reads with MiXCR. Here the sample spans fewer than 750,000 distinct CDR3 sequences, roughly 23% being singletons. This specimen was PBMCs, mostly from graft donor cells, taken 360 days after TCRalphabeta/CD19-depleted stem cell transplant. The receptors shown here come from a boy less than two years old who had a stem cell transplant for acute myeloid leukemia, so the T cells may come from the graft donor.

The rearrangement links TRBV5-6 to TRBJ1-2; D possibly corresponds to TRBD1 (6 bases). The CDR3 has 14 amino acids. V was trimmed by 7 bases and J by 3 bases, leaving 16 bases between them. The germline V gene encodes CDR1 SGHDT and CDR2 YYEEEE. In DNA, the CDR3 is TGTGCCAGCGCCCCTCGCACAGGGTACTATGGCTACACCTTC. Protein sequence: CASAPRTGYYGYTF.

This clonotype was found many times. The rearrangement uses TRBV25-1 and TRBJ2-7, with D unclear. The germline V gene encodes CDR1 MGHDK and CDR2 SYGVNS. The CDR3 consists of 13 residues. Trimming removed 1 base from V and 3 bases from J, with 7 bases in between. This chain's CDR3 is CASSEWGIYEQYF. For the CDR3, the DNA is TGTGCCAGCAGTGAATGGGGAATCTACGAGCAGTACTTC.

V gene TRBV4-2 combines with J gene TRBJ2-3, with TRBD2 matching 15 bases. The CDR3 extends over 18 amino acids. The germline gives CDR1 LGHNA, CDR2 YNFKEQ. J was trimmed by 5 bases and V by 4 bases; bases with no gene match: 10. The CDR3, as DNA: TGTGCCAGCAGCCCCCGCCCGGGACTAGCGGGGGGCAGAGATACGCAGTATTTT. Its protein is CASSPRPGLAGGRDTQYF.

This CDR3 reads CASSLELGTQFPRSSHSYNEQFF. In DNA, the CDR3 is TGTGCCAGCAGCTTAGAGTTAGGGACCCAATTTCCACGGTCTTCGCACTCCTACAATGAGCAGTTCTTC. The chain links TRBV11-2 to TRBJ2-1; either TRBD1 or TRBD2 may fit D (5 bases each). Germline V gene lookup returns CDR1 SGHAT and CDR2 FQNNGV. The CDR3 runs to 23 residues. Between the trimmed V and J ends, which lost 0 bases and 0 bases, there was a span of 30 bases.

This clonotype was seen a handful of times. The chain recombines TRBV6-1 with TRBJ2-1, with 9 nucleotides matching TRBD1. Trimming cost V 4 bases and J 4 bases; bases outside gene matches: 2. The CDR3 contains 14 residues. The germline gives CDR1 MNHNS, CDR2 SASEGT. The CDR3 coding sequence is TGTGCCAGCAGTGCGACAGGGGGTTACAATGAGCAGTTCTTC. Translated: CASSATGGYNEQFF.

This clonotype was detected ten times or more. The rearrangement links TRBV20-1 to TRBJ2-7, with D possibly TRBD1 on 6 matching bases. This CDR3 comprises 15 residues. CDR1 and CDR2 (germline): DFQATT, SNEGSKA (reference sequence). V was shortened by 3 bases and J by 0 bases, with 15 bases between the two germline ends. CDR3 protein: CSARDSLGVSYEQYF. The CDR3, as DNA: TGCAGTGCTAGGGACAGTCTAGGGGTCTCCTACGAGCAGTACTTC.

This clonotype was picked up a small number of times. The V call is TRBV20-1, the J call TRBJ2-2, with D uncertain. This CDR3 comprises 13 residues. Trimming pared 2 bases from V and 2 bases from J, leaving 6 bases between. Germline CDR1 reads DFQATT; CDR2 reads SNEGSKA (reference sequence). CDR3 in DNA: TGCAGTGCTAGAAACGGAAACACCGGGGAGCTGTTTTTT. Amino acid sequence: CSARNGNTGELFF.

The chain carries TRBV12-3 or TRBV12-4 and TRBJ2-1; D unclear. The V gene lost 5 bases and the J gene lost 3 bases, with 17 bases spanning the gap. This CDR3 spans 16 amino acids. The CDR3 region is CASSVAFRAYYNEQFF. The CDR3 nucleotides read TGTGCCAGCAGTGTGGCTTTCCGGGCTTACTACAATGAGCAGTTCTTC.

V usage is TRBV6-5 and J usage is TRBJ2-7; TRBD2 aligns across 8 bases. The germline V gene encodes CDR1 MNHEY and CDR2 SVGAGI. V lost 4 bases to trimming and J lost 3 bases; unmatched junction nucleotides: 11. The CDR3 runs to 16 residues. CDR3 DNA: TGTGCCAGCAGTTCATATCTCGCGGGGGGTTTCTACGAGCAGTACTTC. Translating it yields CASSSYLAGGFYEQYF.

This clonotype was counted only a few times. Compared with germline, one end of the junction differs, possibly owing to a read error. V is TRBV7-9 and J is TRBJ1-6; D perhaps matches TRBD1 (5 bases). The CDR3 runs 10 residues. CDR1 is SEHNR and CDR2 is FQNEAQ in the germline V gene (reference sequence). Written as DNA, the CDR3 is TGTGCCAGCAGCCTCCGGGGGGAGCGATTT. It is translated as CASSLRGERF.

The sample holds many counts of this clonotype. This chain's CDR3 is CASSYFGLGRLEQFF. Written as DNA, the CDR3 is TGTGCCAGCAGTTACTTCGGCCTCGGGCGCCTTGAGCAGTTCTTC. The chain employs TRBV6-5 and TRBJ2-1; the D is unclear. Trimming took 1 base from V and 9 from J, leaving 16 bases between them. Per germline, CDR1 MNHEY and CDR2 SVGAGI. This CDR3 has 15 residues.

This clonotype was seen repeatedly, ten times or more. The CDR3 is CASSPGPPRGEQFF. As DNA, the CDR3 is TGTGCCAGCAGTCCAGGACCTCCTCGGGGTGAGCAGTTCTTC. The gene calls are TRBV12-3 or TRBV12-4 and TRBJ2-1, with TRBD2 as a possible D gene (5 bases). The CDR3 sequence is 14 residues long. The germline V and J ends were trimmed by 5 bases and 9 bases, with 17 bases remaining between them.

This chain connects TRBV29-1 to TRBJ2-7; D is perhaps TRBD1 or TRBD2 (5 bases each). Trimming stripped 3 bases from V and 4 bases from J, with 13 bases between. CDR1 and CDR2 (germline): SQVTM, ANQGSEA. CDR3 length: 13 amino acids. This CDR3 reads CSVDGDQGYEQYF. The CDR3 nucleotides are TGCAGCGTTGATGGGGACCAAGGGTACGAGCAGTACTTC.

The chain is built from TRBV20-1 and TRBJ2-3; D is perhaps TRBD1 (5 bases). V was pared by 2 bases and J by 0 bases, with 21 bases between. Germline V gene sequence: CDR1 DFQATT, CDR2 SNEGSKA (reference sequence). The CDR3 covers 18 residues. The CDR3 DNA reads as TGCAGTGCTAGATTACCCTCCAGCAGGGTGAGGAGCACAGATACGCAGTATTTT. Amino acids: CSARLPSSRVRSTDTQYF.

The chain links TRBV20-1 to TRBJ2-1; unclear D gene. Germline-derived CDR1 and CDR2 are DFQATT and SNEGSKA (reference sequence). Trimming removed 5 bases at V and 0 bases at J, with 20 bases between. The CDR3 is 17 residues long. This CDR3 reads CSAAFPRGSSSYNEQFF. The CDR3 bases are TGCAGTGCTGCCTTCCCCCGCGGATCAAGCTCCTACAATGAGCAGTTCTTC.